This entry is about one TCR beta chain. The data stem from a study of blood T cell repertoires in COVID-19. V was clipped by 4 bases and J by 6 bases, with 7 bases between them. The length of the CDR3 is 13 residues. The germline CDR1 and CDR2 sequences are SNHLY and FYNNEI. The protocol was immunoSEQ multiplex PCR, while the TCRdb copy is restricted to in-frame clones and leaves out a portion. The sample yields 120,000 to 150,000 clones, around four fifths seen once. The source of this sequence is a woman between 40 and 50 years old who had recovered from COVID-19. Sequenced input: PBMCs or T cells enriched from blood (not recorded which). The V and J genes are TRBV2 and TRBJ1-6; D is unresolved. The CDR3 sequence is CASSGGFNSPLHF. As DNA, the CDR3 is TGTGCCAGCAGTGGAGGGTTTAATTCACCCCTCCACTTT. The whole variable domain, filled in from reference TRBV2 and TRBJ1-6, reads EPEVTQTPSHQVTQMGQEVILRCVPISNHLYFYWYRQILGQKVEFLVSFYNNEISEKSEIFDDQFSVERPDGSNFTLKIRSTKLEDSAMYFCASSGGFNSPLHFGNGTRLTVT.